This entry features one T cell receptor beta chain sequence. The data were obtained in a study of blood T cell repertoires in COVID-19. Study-level information: The United States, Italy and Spain provided the acute and convalescent COVID-19 samples. PBMCs, B-cell-depleted T cells, or T cells were the source of the cDNA or gDNA that made up the material.

The authors' processing: Reference gene primers were amplified, and this amplification served to estimate nucleated cell counts. Measured with immunoSEQ multiplex PCR; TCRdb has only the in-frame clones, and not every one. V and J calls and clone size come straight from that table; D and trimming were deduced from the DNA. The data show about 170,000 clones, 83% seen once. The CDR3 has 18 residues. V was cut by 1 base and J by 5 bases, with 22 bases left in between. Germline V lookup: CDR1 SGHRS, CDR2 YFSETQ. The TCR originated in an elderly woman with acute or convalescent COVID-19. V is TRBV5-1 and J is TRBJ2-1, with D tentatively TRBD1 (6 bases). Sample: peripheral blood. CDR3 residues: CASSLTGLGHTSHNEQFF. As DNA, the CDR3 is TGCGCCAGCAGCTTGACAGGGTTGGGTCATACGAGCCACAATGAGCAGTTCTTC.